This T cell receptor (beta chain) is from a study of HIV-infected patients and healthy controls. With regard to this clonotype: Its antigen is not known.

Findings and caveats of the study: Compared with controls, mean Gini indices were significantly raised in HIV-infected repertoires, possibly indicating oligoclonality. Unequal distinct sequence numbers between patients and controls complicated comparisons.

Roughly three months, about 14 weeks, into antiretroviral therapy, follow-up blood was collected. Whole blood was used without fractionation, so all unsorted peripheral T cells were included. Alpha and beta constant-region primers primed reverse transcription of about 500 ng RNA. Separate chain-specific third strand synthesis with multiplexing indices produced the alpha and beta libraries. Two random hexamers, added before amplification and joined, formed each molecule's 12-nucleotide barcode. A short first PCR added P5 and P7 adapter elements and a second index. TCRdb independently ran MiXCR on the 5' RACE reads; one entry per CDR3 protein. This repertoire shows about 3,800 distinct CDR3 sequences, less than 10% found once; its top ten account for roughly 17%. This sequence originates from an adult with HIV infection. The source material was blood, sampled during antiretroviral therapy.

This CDR3 reads CASSPDRVFYEQYF. CDR3 nucleotide sequence: TGCGCCAGCAGCCCGGACAGGGTTTTCTACGAGCAGTACTTC. V is TRBV5-1 and J is TRBJ2-7, with 8 bases aligning to TRBD1. The CDR3 extends over 14 amino acids. Trimming took 4 bases from V and 3 from J; bases not matched to a gene: 6. From germline, CDR1 is SGHRS and CDR2 YFSETQ.